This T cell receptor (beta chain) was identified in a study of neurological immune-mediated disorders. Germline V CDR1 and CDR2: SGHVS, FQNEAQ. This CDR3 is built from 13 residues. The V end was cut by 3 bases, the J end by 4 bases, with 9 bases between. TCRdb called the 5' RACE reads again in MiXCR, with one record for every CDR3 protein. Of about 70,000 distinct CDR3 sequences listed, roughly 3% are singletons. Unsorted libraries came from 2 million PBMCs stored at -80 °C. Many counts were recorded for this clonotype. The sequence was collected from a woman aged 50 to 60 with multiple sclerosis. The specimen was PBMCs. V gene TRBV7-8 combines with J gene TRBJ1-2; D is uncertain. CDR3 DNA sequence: TGTGCCAGCAGCTTGGGCCTGACCTATGGCTACACCTTC. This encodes CASSLGLTYGYTF.